This T cell receptor (beta chain) comes out of a study of CD4 T cells in relation to SARS-CoV-2 and coronaviruses. Unexposed donor CD4+ T cells date from 2011-2018, before the COVID-19 pandemic. The cells were cultured for 9 to 11 days before CD4+ T cells were isolated. Half the medium was replaced with IL-2 medium on days 3 and 7. Generated by immunoSEQ multiplex PCR, the TCRdb table keeps only in-frame clones and is missing some. The sample records around 29,000 clones, approximately 80% being singletons. This clone has more than one count but fewer than ten. The antigen is not known. Sequencing was carried out using CD4+ T cells from PBMCs, cultured in vitro. The clonotype was recovered from a human donor in good health.

The CDR3 bases are TGTGCCAGCAGCCTCGGGCCCAAGGGATATGAGCAGTTCTTC. It is translated as CASSLGPKGYEQFF. The chain links TRBV9 to TRBJ2-1; no reliable D call. Germline V gene lookup returns CDR1 SGDLS and CDR2 YYNGEE. The CDR3 has 14 amino acids. V was trimmed by 4 bases and J by 8 bases, leaving 16 bases between them.